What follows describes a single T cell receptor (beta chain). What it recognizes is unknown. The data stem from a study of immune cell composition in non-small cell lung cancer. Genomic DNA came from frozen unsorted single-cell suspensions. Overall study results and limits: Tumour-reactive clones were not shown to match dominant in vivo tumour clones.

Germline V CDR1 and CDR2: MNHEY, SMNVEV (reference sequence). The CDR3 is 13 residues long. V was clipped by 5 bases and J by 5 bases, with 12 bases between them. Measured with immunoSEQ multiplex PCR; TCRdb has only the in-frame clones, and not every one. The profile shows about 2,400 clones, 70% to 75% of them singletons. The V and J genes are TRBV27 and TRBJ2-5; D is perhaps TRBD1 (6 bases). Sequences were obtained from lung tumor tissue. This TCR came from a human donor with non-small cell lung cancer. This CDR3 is CASSLFQGETQYF. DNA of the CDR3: TGTGCCAGCAGTCTTTTCCAGGGGGAGACCCAGTACTTC.